This T cell receptor (beta chain) was recovered during a study of T cells in localized non-small cell lung cancer. Sequencing used immunoSEQ multiplex PCR; TCRdb keeps in-frame clones, though not all of them. This sample carries around 26,000 clones, 80% to 90% of them seen once, and the ten largest clones take about 3%. The CDR3 extends over 17 amino acids. Trimming pared 7 bases from V and 2 bases from J, leaving 20 bases between. Germline V gene data show CDR1 as LNHDA and CDR2 as SQIVND (reference sequence). Study outcomes and limitations: In uninvolved adjacent lung, T cell clonality reached its highest value, exceeding tumor.

A word on this clone: Its specificity is not known.

The specimen was peripheral blood, collected before any cancer treatment. The chain uses TRBV19 and TRBJ2-2; D not certain. The receptor comes from a woman between 18 and 50 years old with stage I lung adenocarcinoma. The CDR3 here is CASNRRAEQKNTGELFF. The CDR3 DNA is TGTGCCAGTAACCGTCGGGCAGAACAGAAAAACACCGGGGAGCTGTTTTTT.